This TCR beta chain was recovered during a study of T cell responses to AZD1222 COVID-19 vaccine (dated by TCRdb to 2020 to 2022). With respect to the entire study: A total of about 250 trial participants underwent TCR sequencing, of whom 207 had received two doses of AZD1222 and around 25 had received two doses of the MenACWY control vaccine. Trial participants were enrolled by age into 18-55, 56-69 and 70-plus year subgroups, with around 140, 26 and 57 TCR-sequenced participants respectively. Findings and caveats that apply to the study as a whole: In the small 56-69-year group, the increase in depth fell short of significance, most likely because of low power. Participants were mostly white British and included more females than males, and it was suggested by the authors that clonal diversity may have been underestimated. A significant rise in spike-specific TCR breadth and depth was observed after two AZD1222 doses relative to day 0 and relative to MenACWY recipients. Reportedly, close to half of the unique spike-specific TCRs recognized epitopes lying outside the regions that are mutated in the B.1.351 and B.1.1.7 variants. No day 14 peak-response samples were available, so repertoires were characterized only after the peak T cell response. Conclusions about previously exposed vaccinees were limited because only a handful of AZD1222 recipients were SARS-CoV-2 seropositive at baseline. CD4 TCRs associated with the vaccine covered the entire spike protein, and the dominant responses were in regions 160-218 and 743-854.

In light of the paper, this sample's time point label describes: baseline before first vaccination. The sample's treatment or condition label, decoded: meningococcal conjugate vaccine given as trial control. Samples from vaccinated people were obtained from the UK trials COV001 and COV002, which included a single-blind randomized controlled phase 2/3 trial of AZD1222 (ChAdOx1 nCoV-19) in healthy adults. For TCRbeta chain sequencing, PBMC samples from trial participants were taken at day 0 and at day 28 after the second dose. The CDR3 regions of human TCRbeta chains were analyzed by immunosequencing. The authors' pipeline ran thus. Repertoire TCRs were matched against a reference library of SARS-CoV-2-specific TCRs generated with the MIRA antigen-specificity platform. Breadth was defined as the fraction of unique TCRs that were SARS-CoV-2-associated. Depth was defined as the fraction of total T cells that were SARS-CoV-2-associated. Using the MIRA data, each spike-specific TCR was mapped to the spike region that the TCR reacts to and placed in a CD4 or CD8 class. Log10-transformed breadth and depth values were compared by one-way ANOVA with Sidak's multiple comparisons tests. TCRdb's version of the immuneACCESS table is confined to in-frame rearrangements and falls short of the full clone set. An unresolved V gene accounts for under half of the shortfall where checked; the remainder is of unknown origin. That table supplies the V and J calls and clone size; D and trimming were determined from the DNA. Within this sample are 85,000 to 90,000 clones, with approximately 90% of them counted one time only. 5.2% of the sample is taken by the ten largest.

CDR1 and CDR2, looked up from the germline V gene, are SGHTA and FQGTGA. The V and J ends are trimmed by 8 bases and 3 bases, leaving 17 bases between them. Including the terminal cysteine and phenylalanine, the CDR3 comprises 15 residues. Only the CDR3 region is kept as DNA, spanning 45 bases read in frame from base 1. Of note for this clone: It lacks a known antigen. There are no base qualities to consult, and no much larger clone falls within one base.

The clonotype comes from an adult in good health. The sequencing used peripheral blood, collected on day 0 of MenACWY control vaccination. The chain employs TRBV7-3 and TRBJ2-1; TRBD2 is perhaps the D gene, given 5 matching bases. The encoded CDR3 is CASRPSGSVYNEQFF. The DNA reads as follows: TGTGCCAGCCGCCCGTCGGGATCCGTCTACAATGAGCAGTTCTTC.